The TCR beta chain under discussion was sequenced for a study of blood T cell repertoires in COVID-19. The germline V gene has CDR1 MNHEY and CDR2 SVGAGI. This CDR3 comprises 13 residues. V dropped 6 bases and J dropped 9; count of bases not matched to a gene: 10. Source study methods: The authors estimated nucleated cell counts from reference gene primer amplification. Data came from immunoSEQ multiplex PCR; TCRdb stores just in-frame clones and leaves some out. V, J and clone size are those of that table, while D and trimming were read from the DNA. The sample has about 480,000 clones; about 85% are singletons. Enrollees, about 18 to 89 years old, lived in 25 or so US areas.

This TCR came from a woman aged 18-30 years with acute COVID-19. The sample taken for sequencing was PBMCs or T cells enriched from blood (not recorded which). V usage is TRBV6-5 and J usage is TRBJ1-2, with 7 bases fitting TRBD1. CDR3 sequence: CASRIRRQGSYTF. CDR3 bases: TGTGCCAGCAGAATCAGAAGACAGGGTAGCTACACCTTC.